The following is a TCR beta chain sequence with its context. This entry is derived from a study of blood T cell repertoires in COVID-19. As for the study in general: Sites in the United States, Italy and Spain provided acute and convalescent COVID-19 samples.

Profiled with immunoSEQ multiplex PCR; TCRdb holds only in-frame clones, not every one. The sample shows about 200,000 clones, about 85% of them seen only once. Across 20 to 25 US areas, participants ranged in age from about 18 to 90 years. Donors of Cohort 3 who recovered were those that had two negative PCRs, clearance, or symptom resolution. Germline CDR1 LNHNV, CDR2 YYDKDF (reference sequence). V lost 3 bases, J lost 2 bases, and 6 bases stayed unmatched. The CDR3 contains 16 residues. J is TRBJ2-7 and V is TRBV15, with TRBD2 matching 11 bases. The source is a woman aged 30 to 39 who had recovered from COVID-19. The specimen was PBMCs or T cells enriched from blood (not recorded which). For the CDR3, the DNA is TGTGCCACCAGCAGTAGACTAGCGGGGATTACCTACGAGCAGTACTTC. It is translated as CATSSRLAGITYEQYF.